A single sample gave rise to the 17 T cell receptor beta chains below, sequenced in a study of OX40 agonist ivuxolimab in advanced cancers. Data came from immunoSEQ multiplex PCR; TCRdb stores just in-frame clones and leaves some out. The sample holds approximately 92,000 clones, roughly 95% seen once. The material sequenced was CD4+ or CD8+ T cells sorted from blood, taken in a trial of the OX40 agonist ivuxolimab. The receptors come from an adult with an advanced solid tumor such as melanoma, head and neck, liver or kidney cancer.

Only one count was recorded for this clone. The J gene is TRBJ2-7, the V gene TRBV27, with a possible D match to TRBD1 (6 bases). CDR1 is MNHEY and CDR2 is SMNVEV in the germline V gene (reference sequence). The CDR3 contains 14 residues. The V and J ends lost 2 bases and 3 bases respectively, with 11 bases between them. CDR3 nucleotides: TGTGCCAGCAGTTTAGGCCAGGGGAGCTACGAGCAGTACTTC. Protein product: CASSLGQGSYEQYF.

This sequence joins TRBV27 and TRBJ2-3, with TRBD2 identical over 11 bases. The germline V gene encodes CDR1 MNHEY and CDR2 SMNVEV (reference sequence). The CDR3 is made up of 15 amino acids. Trimming took 5 bases from V and 5 from J; bases not matched to a gene: 6. The CDR3, as DNA: TGTGCCAGCAGTCCACTAGCGGGAGATGTAGATACGCAGTATTTT. Translation gives CASSPLAGDVDTQYF.

The chain couples TRBV4-1 to TRBJ1-5; D may be TRBD1 (5 bases). V dropped 1 base and J dropped 0 bases, with 10 bases sitting between them. The CDR3 spans 16 residues. The germline gives CDR1 MGHRA, CDR2 YSYEKL. The CDR3: CASSQGGGVSNQPQHF. CDR3 sequence (DNA): TGCGCCAGCAGCCAAGGTGGAGGGGTTAGCAATCAGCCCCAGCATTTT.

The rearrangement joins TRBV28 to TRBJ1-5; TRBD1 might be the D (6 bases). Germline-derived CDR1 and CDR2 are MDHEN and SYDVKM. CDR3 length equals 15 residues. V shed 6 bases and J shed 4 bases, with 16 bases lying between them. CDR3 nucleotide sequence: TGTGCCAGCAGCCCCCTTCTGGGGGCGAATCAGCCCCAGCATTTT. It is translated as CASSPLLGANQPQHF.

This chain connects TRBV7-2 to TRBJ2-3; D is ambiguous. The germline CDR1 and CDR2 sequences are SGHTA and FQGNSA. The V gene lost 1 base and the J gene lost 4 bases, with 3 bases spanning the gap. CDR3 length: 12 amino acids. Here the CDR3 DNA reads TGTGCCAGCAGCTTAGATGCAGATACGCAGTATTTT. Its translation is CASSLDADTQYF. The whole variable domain, remainder taken from reference TRBV7-2 and TRBJ2-3, is GAGVSQSPSNKVTEKGKDVELRCDPISGHTALYWYRQSLGQGLEFLIYFQGNSAPDKSGLPSDRFSAERTGGSVSTLTIQRTQQEDSAVYLCASSLDADTQYFGPGTRLTVL.

This clone was counted a few times. V and J are TRBV7-8 and TRBJ2-7, with no clear D. The CDR3 runs to 13 residues. V lost 3 bases and J lost 3, with 9 bases in between. Germline values: CDR1 SGHVS, CDR2 FQNEAQ. The CDR3 is CASSLDGYYEQYF. The CDR3 bases are TGTGCCAGCAGCTTGGACGGATACTACGAGCAGTACTTC.

The rearrangement uses TRBV7-9 and TRBJ1-2, with TRBD1 as a possible D gene (5 bases). The CDR3 has 13 residues. V lost 5 bases to trimming and J lost 8 bases, with 15 bases between them. CDR1 is SEHNR, CDR2 FQNEAQ, per germline (reference sequence). CDR3 sequence: CASSPPAGEGYTF. As DNA, the CDR3 is TGTGCCAGCAGCCCCCCTGCGGGGGAGGGCTACACCTTC.

V and J are TRBV19 and TRBJ1-4; D call uncertain. Trimming pared 3 bases from V and 2 bases from J, leaving 10 bases between. The CDR3 consists of 15 residues. Germline assignment: CDR1 LNHDA and CDR2 SQIVND (reference sequence). This CDR3 reads CASSIDDGTNEKLFF. CDR3 in DNA: TGTGCCAGTAGTATCGATGACGGTACTAATGAAAAACTGTTTTTT.

V usage is TRBV4-2 and J usage is TRBJ2-1; 11 nucleotides agree with TRBD2. Germline V CDR1 and CDR2: LGHNA, YNFKEQ. V shed 0 bases and J 9 bases; nucleotides not matched to a gene: 7. The CDR3 is made up of 16 amino acids. This CDR3 is CASSQDLTSGNGEQFF. CDR3 in DNA: TGTGCCAGCAGCCAAGATTTGACTAGCGGGAACGGTGAGCAGTTCTTC.

The chain joins TRBV6-4 to TRBJ1-5, with D unresolved. The V end was cut by 8 bases, the J end by 4 bases, with 18 bases between. Germline lookup yields CDR1 MRHNA and CDR2 SNTAGT. The CDR3 is 15 amino acids. The CDR3 reads CASFLPSRKNQPQHF. The DNA of the CDR3 is TGTGCCAGCTTCCTTCCCAGTAGGAAAAATCAGCCCCAGCATTTT.

V gene TRBV28 combines with J gene TRBJ1-3; no reliable D call. The ends were cut back, 6 bases at V and 2 bases at J, with 8 bases in the middle. This CDR3 has 13 amino acids. CDR1 is MDHEN and CDR2 is SYDVKM in the germline V gene. In DNA form, the CDR3 reads TGTGCCAGCAGCGTGGGGACTGGAAACACCATATATTTT. Translated: CASSVGTGNTIYF.

The rearrangement joins TRBV7-3 to TRBJ2-7; maybe TRBD1 (6 bases). The CDR3 sequence is 14 residues long. In germline, CDR1 is SGHTA, CDR2 FQGTGA. V gave up 2 bases and J gave up 3 bases, with 11 bases separating them. CDR3 nucleotides: TGTGCCAGCAGCTTATACCCGACAGGCTACGAGCAGTACTTC. This codes for CASSLYPTGYEQYF.

The genes are TRBV28 and TRBJ2-1; TRBD2 matches at 12 bases. The CDR3 has 13 amino acids. Germline V CDR1 and CDR2: MDHEN, SYDVKM. The ends lost 10 bases at V and 6 bases at J; junction bases unmatched: 4. The DNA for the CDR3 is TGTGCCATCTCGACTAGCGGGAGCAATGAGCAGTTCTTC. It encodes CAISTSGSNEQFF. The variable domain in full, completed from reference TRBV28 and TRBJ2-1, reads DVKVTQSSRYLVKRTGEKVFLECVQDMDHENMFWYRQDPGLGLRLIYFSYDVKMKEKGDIPEGYSVSREKKERFSLILESASTNQTSMYLCAISTSGSNEQFFGPGTRLTVL.

This chain links TRBV5-6 with TRBJ2-5; TRBD1 matches 8 bases. Germline-derived CDR1 and CDR2 are SGHDT and YYEEEE. J gave up 1 base and V 0 bases, and 5 bases lay outside the gene matches. The CDR3 covers 16 residues. CDR3: CASSLALGTGQETQYF. CDR3 DNA: TGTGCCAGCAGCTTGGCGCTCGGGACAGGCCAAGAGACCCAGTACTTC.

The chain uses TRBV6-5 and TRBJ2-2; D call uncertain. Trimming took 0 bases from V and 7 from J, leaving 12 bases between them. Germline V gene sequence: CDR1 MNHEY, CDR2 SVGAGI. The CDR3 has 15 residues. The CDR3 protein is CASSYSSGDGGELFF. DNA for the CDR3: TGTGCCAGCAGTTACTCGAGTGGGGATGGCGGGGAGCTGTTTTTT.

The chain recombines TRBV4-3 with TRBJ2-3; perhaps D is TRBD1 or TRBD2 (5 bases each). The germline V and J ends were trimmed by 0 bases and 3 bases, with 10 bases remaining between them. CDR1 is LGHNA, CDR2 YSLEER, per germline. The CDR3 is made up of 15 amino acids. For the CDR3, the DNA is TGCGCCAGCAGCCAAGATTGGGACCTAACAGATACGCAGTATTTT. Translating it yields CASSQDWDLTDTQYF.

The chain joins TRBV6-5 to TRBJ2-7, with 8 positions matching TRBD1. The V gene's germline CDR1 is MNHEY and CDR2 SVGAGI. V trimming: 2 bases; J trimming: 7 bases; junction bases outside the gene matches: 7. This CDR3 comprises 14 residues. CDR3 sequence (DNA): TGTGCCAGCAGTTACATTCAGGGGGCGGAGGAGCAGTACTTC. This codes for CASSYIQGAEEQYF.